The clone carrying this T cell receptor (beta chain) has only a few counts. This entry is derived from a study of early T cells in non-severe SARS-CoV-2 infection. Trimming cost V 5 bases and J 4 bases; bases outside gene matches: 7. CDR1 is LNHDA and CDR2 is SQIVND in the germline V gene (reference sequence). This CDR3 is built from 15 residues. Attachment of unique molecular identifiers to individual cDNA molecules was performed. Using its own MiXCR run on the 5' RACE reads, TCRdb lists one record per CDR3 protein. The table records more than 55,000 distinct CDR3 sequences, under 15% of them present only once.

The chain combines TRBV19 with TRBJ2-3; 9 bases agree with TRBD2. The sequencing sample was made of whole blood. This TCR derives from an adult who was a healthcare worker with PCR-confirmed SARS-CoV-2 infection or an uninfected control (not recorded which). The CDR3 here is CASSRSSGVPDTQYF. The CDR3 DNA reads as TGTGCCAGTAGTCGGTCTAGCGGGGTCCCAGATACGCAGTATTTT.